This is a list of T cell receptor beta chains from one sample in a study of beta chain features in type 1 diabetes. TCRdb keeps only in-frame clones here, not all; method: immunoSEQ multiplex PCR. The sample holds 160,000 or so clones, 11% seen once. Sequencing input: central memory CD4+ T cells from blood. These receptors were obtained from a man between 18 and 29 years old in good health. The CDR3 runs from the conserved cysteine through the conserved F or W. D genes are given only for firm matches. Clone sizes are given selectively: once, few, many, or a class where the clone is expanded.

j_call clone_size v_call d_call cdr3_aa cdr3_nt
TRBJ2-2 few TRBV29-1 TRBD1 CSAARTGDTGELFF TGCAGCGCCGCCCGGACAGGGGACACCGGGGAGCTGTTTTTT
TRBJ1-4 few TRBV5-1 . CASSLNPKGEKLFF TGCGCCAGCAGCTTGAACCCCAAGGGTGAAAAACTGTTTTTT
TRBJ2-5 . TRBV9 . CASSASGFIRETQYF TGTGCCAGCAGCGCCAGTGGGTTTATCAGGGAGACCCAGTACTTC
TRBJ2-5 . TRBV7-3 TRBD2 CASSLGTSGSKETQYF TGTGCCAGCAGCTTGGGGACTAGCGGGAGTAAAGAGACCCAGTACTTC
TRBJ1-1 few TRBV7-6 . CASSLMRGMTEAFF TGTGCCAGCAGCTTAATGCGGGGGATGACTGAAGCTTTCTTT
TRBJ2-5 . TRBV4-3 . CASSQGPPGEQETQYF TGCGCCAGCAGCCAAGGACCCCCGGGGGAGCAAGAGACCCAGTACTTC
TRBJ2-3 few TRBV4-1 . CASSLSGEDTQYF TGCGCCAGCAGCCTTTCCGGGGAAGATACGCAGTATTTT
TRBJ2-7 . TRBV5-1 TRBD2 CASSLFPGTSGRNEQYF TGCGCCAGCAGCCTATTCCCCGGGACTAGCGGGAGGAACGAGCAGTACTTC
TRBJ2-7 few TRBV5-5 . CASSQASAVYEQYF TGTGCCAGCAGCCAGGCTAGCGCTGTCTACGAGCAGTACTTC
TRBJ2-5 few TRBV5-6 . CASSLAGPRETQYF TGTGCCAGCAGCTTGGCGGGCCCAAGGGAGACCCAGTACTTC
TRBJ1-2 few TRBV2 . CASSEARNYGYTF TGTGCCAGCAGTGAAGCGCGTAACTATGGCTACACCTTC
TRBJ2-7 few TRBV4-1 TRBD1 CASSLRQGASYEQYF TGCGCCAGCAGCCTCCGACAGGGGGCCTCCTACGAGCAGTACTTC
TRBJ1-1 . TRBV7-9 TRBD1 CASSLQGADTEAFF TGTGCCAGCAGCCTACAGGGGGCAGACACTGAAGCTTTCTTT
TRBJ2-1 . TRBV25-1 . CASSARTVQALYNEQFF TGTGCCAGCAGTGCCCGGACAGTTCAGGCTCTCTACAATGAGCAGTTCTTC
TRBJ2-7 few TRBV19 . CASNGSEWDEQYF TGTGCCAGTAACGGCTCCGAGTGGGACGAGCAGTACTTC
TRBJ2-5 . TRBV4-3 TRBD1 CASSQEQGAGETQYF TGCGCCAGCAGCCAAGAACAGGGGGCCGGAGAGACCCAGTACTTC
TRBJ1-6 many TRBV7-3 . CASSPGPGASPLHF TGTGCCAGCAGCCCGGGGCCGGGGGCTTCACCCCTCCACTTT
TRBJ1-1 few TRBV4-3 . CASSPQMNTEAFF TGCGCCAGCAGCCCCCAAATGAACACTGAAGCTTTCTTT
TRBJ1-1 . TRBV20-1 . CSAVGHTEAFF TGCAGTGCCGTGGGGCACACTGAAGCTTTCTTT
TRBJ2-1 many TRBV9 . CASSARDSPYNEQFF TGTGCCAGCAGCGCCCGGGACTCCCCCTACAATGAGCAGTTCTTC
TRBJ2-7 . TRBV10-3 . CAISTGPEAYEQYF TGTGCCATCAGTACGGGGCCAGAAGCCTACGAGCAGTACTTC
TRBJ2-1 few TRBV11-2 TRBD2 CASSTRGPSGRSQFF TGTGCCAGCAGCACCCGGGGGCCTAGCGGGAGAAGCCAGTTCTTC
TRBJ2-1 . TRBV14 . CASSRQASSNEQFF TGTGCCAGCAGCCGTCAGGCTAGCAGCAATGAGCAGTTCTTC
TRBJ1-4 many TRBV11-2 . CASSLRGYWAARGEKLFF TGTGCCAGCAGCTTACGGGGATATTGGGCCGCTAGAGGAGAAAAACTGTTTTTT